This TCR beta chain was sequenced during a study of shared clonotypes between healthy human individuals. CDR1 and CDR2 (germline): LNHDA, SQIVND (reference sequence). This CDR3 comprises 14 residues. The V and J ends lost 6 bases and 4 bases respectively, with 13 bases between them. Comments on this clone: Its matching antigen is unknown.

Naive CD8 cells comprised CD45RO-negative, CCR7-positively selected cells, excluding terminally differentiated effector memory CD45RA+ cells. Study-wide points: Sorted-subset samples were not fully sequenced, rarefaction indicated. In contrast to clonotypes shared by all four donors, non-shared clonotypes had lower generation probabilities.

Per the authors' pipeline: From ImmunoSEQ came sequences covering only the junction and carrying no quality scores, so filtering differed. Assay: immunoSEQ multiplex PCR; the TCRdb copy retains only in-frame clones and omits some. The DNA was the basis for D and trimming; V, J and clone size are from that table. Among fewer than 1 million clones listed, roughly 96% were seen once. Material: naive CD8+ T cells sorted from blood. V and J are TRBV19 and TRBJ2-1, with D unclear. The receptor comes from a man aged 30 to 45 in good health. CDR3 nucleotides: TGTGCCAGTAGGACGACTGGCTCTTACAATGAGCAGTTCTTC. Its protein product is CASRTTGSYNEQFF.